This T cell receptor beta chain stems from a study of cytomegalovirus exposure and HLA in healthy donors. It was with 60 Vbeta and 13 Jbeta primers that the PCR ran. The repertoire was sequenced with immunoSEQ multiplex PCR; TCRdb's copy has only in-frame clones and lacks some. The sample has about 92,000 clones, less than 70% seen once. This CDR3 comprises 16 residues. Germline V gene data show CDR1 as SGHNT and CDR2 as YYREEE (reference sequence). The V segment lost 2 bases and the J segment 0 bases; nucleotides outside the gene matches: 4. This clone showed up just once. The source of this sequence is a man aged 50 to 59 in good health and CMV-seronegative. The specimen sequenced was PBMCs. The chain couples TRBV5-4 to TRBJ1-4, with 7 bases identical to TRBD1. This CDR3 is CASSFRDSATNEKLFF. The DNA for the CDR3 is TGTGCCAGCAGCTTCCGGGACAGTGCAACTAATGAAAAACTGTTTTTT.